The clone carrying this T cell receptor (beta chain) was counted a few times. Its antigen is undetermined. This CDR3 has 16 residues. The germline CDR1 and CDR2 sequences are SGHRS and YFSETQ. With V trimmed by 0 bases and J by 8 bases, 8 bases remained unmatched. It was with 60 Vbeta and 13 Jbeta primers that the PCR ran. Libraries were prepared by immunoSEQ multiplex PCR; TCRdb keeps only in-frame clonotypes and omits some of them. The table lists 110,000 to 150,000 clones, 70% to 80% of them singletons, with about 5% in the top ten. This entry is derived from a study of cytomegalovirus exposure and HLA in healthy donors. The study's findings and limits: Near-uniform donor sequencing depth was presumed by presence/absence analyses. Apparent HLA restriction characterized most CMV-associated TCR beta chains in a later analysis.

The TCR comes from a male donor in good health and CMV-seronegative. J is TRBJ1-2 and V is TRBV5-1, with 12 positions matching TRBD1. The sequenced sample consisted of PBMCs. The CDR3 loop is CASSLDPGTGGGGYTF. The DNA of the CDR3 is TGCGCCAGCAGCTTGGATCCAGGGACAGGGGGCGGCGGCTACACCTTC. The variable domain in full, with the rest retrieved from reference TRBV5-1 and TRBJ1-2, is KAGVTQTPRYLIKTRGQQVTLSCSPISGHRSVSWYQQTPGQGLQFLFEYFSETQRNKGNFPGRFSGRQFSNSRSEMNVSTLELGDSALYLCASSLDPGTGGGGYTFGSGTRLTVV.